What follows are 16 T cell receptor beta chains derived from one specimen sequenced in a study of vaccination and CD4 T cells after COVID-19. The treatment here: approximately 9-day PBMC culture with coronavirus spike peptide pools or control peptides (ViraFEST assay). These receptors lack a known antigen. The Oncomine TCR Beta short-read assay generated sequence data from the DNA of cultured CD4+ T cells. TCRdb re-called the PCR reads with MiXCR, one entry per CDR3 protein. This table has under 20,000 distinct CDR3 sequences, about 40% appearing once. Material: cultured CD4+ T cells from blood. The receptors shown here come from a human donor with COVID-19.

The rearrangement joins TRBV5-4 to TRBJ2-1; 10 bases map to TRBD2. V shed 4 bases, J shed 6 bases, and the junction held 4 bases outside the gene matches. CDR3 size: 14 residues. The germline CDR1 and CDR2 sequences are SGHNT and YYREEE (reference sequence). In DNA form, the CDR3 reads TGTGCCAGCAGCCCGAGACTAGCGGGCAATGAGCAGTTCTTC. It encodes CASSPRLAGNEQFF.

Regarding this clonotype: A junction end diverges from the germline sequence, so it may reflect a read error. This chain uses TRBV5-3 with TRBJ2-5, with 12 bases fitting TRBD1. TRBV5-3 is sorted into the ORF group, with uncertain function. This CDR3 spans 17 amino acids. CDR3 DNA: TGTGCCAGCAGCTTGGGGAGCCTGGGACAGGGGGCAGAGACCCAGTACTTC. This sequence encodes CASSLGSLGQGAETQYF.

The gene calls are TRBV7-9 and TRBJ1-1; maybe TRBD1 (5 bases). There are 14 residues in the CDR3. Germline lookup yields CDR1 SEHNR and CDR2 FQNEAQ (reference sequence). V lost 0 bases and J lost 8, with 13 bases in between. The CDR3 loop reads CASSLAGNWGEAFF. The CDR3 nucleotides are TGTGCCAGCAGCTTAGCTGGCAATTGGGGCGAAGCTTTCTTT.

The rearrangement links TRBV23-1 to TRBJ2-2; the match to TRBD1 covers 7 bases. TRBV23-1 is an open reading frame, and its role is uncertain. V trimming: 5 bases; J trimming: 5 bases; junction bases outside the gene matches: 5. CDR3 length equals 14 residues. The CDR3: CASSTHRGTGELFF. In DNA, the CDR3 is TGCGCCAGCAGTACTCACAGGGGAACCGGGGAGCTGTTTTTT.

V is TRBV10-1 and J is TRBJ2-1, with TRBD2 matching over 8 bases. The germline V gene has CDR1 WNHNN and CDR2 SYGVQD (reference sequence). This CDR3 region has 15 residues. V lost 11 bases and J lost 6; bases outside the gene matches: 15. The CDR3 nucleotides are TGCGCCCGGGGGGCCGGGAGGGGATCGGGCAATGAGCAGTTCTTC. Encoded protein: CARGAGRGSGNEQFF.

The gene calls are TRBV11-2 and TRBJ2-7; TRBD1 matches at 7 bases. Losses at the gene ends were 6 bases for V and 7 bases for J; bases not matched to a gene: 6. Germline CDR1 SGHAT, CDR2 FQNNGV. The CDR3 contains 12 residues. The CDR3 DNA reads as TGTGCCAGCAGGCGGACAGGTCGGGAGCAGTACTTC. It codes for CASRRTGREQYF.

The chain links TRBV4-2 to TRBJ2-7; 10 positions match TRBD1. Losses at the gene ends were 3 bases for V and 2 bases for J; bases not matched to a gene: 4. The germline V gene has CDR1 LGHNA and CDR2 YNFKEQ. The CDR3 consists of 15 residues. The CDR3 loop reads CASSQTGGTTYEQYF. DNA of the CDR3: TGTGCCAGCAGCCAGACAGGGGGCACCACCTACGAGCAGTACTTC.

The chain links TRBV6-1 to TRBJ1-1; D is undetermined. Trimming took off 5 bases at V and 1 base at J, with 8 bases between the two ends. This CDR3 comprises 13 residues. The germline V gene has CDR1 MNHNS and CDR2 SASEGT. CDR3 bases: TGTGCCAGCAGTCGGACCGCGAACACTGAAGCTTTCTTT. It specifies CASSRTANTEAFF.

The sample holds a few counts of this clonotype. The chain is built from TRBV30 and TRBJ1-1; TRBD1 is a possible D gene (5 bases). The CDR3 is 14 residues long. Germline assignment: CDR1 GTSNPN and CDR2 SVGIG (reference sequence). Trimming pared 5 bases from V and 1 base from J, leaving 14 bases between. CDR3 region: CAWSRGQKNTEAFF. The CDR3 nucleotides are TGTGCCTGGTCCCGAGGACAAAAGAACACTGAAGCTTTCTTT.

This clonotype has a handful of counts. In nucleotides, the CDR3 is TGTGCCAGTAAACAGGGGTATGGCTACACCTTC. Protein sequence: CASKQGYGYTF. V usage is TRBV19 and J usage is TRBJ1-2; 7 bases fit TRBD1. Germline V CDR1 and CDR2: LNHDA, SQIVND (reference sequence). The CDR3 runs 11 residues. V trimming: 7 bases; J trimming: 5 bases; junction bases outside the gene matches: 1.

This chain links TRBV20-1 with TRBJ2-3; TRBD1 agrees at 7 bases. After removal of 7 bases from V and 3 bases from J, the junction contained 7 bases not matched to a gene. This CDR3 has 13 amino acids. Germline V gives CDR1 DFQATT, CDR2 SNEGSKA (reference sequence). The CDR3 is CSVEGAATDTQYF. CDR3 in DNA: TGCAGTGTCGAGGGGGCGGCAACAGATACGCAGTATTTT.

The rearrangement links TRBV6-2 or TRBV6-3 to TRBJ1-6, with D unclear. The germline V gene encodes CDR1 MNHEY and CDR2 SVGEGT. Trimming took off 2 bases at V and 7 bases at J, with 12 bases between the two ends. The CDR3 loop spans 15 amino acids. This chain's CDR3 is CASSYHSQTNSPLHF. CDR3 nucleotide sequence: TGTGCCAGCAGTTACCATTCTCAGACAAATTCACCCCTCCACTTT.

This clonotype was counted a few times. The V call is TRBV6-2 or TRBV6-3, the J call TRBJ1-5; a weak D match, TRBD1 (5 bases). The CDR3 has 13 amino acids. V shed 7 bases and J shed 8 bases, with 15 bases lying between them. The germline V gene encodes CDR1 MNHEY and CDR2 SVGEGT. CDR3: CASTPPGFEPQHF. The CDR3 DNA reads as TGTGCCAGCACCCCGCCAGGGTTTGAGCCCCAGCATTTT.

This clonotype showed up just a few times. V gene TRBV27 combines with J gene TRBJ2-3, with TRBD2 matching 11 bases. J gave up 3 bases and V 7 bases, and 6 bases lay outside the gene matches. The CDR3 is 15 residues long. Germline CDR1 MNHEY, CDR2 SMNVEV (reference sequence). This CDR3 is CASTKASGGTDTQYF. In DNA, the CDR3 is TGTGCCAGCACGAAGGCTAGCGGGGGGACAGATACGCAGTATTTT.

CDR3 sequence reads: CASSGTGTGANVLTF. In DNA, the CDR3 is TGTGCCAGCAGCGGGACAGGGACTGGGGCCAACGTCCTGACTTTC. The gene calls are TRBV6-1 and TRBJ2-6; 9 nucleotides agree with TRBD1. The CDR3 runs to 15 residues. Per germline, CDR1 MNHNS and CDR2 SASEGT. V lost 6 bases to trimming and J lost 2 bases; unmatched junction nucleotides: 2.

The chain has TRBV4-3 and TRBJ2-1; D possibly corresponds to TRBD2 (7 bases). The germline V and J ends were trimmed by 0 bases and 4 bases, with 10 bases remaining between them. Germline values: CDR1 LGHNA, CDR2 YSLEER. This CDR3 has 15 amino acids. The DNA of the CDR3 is TGCGCCAGCAGCCAAGAAGGGGGGGAGTACAATGAGCAGTTCTTC. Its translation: CASSQEGGEYNEQFF.